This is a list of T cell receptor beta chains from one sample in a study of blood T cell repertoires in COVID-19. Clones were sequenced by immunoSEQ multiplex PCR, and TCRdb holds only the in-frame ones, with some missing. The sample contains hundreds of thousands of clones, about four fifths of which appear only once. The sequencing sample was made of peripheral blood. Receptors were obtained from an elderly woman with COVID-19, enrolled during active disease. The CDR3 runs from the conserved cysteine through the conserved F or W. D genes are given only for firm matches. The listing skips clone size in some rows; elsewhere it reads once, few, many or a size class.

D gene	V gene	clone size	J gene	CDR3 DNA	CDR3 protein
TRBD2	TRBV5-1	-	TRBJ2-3	TGCGCCAGCAGCTTTCGGGCGGGAGGGCGTGCAGATACGCAGTATTTT	CASSFRAGGRADTQYF
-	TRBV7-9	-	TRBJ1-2	TGTGCCAGCAGGGCTACGGGACTTCAGTTGGATGGCTACACCTTC	CASRATGLQLDGYTF
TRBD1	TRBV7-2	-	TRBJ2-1	TGTGCCAGCAGCTTAGCGGGACAGGTCCCCGGTGAGCAGTTCTTC	CASSLAGQVPGEQFF
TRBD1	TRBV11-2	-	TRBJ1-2	TGTGCCAGCAGCTTGGGGCCCCCCGACAGGGTGGGAGGCTACACCTTC	CASSLGPPDRVGGYTF
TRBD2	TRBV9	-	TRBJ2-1	TGTGCCAGCAGCGTAGTCACTAGCGGGGGGGCCAATGAGCAGTTCTTC	CASSVVTSGGANEQFF
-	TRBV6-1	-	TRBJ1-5	TGTGCCAGCAGTGACCTTAGAGATCAGCCCCAGCATTTT	CASSDLRDQPQHF
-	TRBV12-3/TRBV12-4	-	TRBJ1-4	TGTGCCAGCAGTTTAAGGGGGTATGAAAAACTGTTTTTT	CASSLRGYEKLFF
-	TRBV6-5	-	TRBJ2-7	TGTACCAGCAGGGCAAACCTCTACGAGCAGTACTTC	CTSRANLYEQYF
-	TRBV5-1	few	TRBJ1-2	TGCGCCAGCAGCTCAAACACCGAACAGGGATATGACTATGGCTACACCTTC	CASSSNTEQGYDYGYTF
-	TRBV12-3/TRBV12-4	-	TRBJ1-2	TGTGCCAGCAGTCCGCGGGGGGACTATGGCTACACCTTC	CASSPRGDYGYTF
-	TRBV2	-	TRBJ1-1	TGTGCCAGCAAGGTGGCGGCTATGAACACTGAAGCTTTCTTT	CASKVAAMNTEAFF
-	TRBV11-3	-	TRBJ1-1	TGTGCCAGCAGCTTAGAGGGGGGTGAAGCTTTCTTT	CASSLEGGEAFF
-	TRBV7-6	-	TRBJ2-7	TGTGCCAGCAGCCCCCAGGGATTCGAGCAGTACTTC	CASSPQGFEQYF
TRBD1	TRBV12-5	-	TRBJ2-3	TGTGCTAGTGGTCGCTCGGGGACAGGGATTGGAGATACGCAGTATTTT	CASGRSGTGIGDTQYF
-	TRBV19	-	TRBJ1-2	TGTGCCAGTAACGCCCCAGGGGTTGCCTATGGCTACACCTTC	CASNAPGVAYGYTF
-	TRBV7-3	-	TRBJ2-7	TGTGCCAGCCGGGTTTGGTACGAGCAGTACTTC	CASRVWYEQYF
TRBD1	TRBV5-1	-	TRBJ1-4	TGCGCCAGCAGCTCGGGACAGGGGGCAACTAATGAAAAACTGTTTTTT	CASSSGQGATNEKLFF
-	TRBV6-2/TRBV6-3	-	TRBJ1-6	TGTGCCAGCAGTGAGGTCGTCTACGGGAACAATTCACCCCTCCACTTT	CASSEVVYGNNSPLHF
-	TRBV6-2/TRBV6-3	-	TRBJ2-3	TGTACCAGCAGTTATCAGTTGCGGGACACAGATACGCAGTATTTT	CTSSYQLRDTDTQYF
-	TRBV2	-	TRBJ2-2	TGTGCCAGCACCGAAGAGTACACCGGGGAGCTGTTTTTT	CASTEEYTGELFF
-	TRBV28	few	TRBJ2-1	TGTGCCAGCAGTCCCCGGAGGAAAGGGAAAAGAAATGAGCAGTTCTTC	CASSPRRKGKRNEQFF
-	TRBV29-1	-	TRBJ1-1	TGCAGCGTCTCGCGAGGGACACCGAACACTGAAGCTTTCTTT	CSVSRGTPNTEAFF
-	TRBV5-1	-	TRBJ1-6	TGCGCCAGCAGCTTGGTGGAAGTCACAGGGAGAGTTCCCCTCCACTTT	CASSLVEVTGRVPLHF
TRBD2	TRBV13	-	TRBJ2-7	TGTGCCAGCAGCTCTAGACTAGCGGGGAACTACGAGCAGTACTTC	CASSSRLAGNYEQYF
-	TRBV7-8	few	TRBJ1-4	TGTGCCAGCAGCCTATCGAACGGAGGTGAAAAACTGTTTTTT	CASSLSNGGEKLFF
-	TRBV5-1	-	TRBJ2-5	TGCGCCAGCAGCTTGGGAGGGTCTGAGACCCAGTACTTC	CASSLGGSETQYF
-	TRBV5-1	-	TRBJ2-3	TGCGCCAGCAGCTTGGGGGCAGGGGGACTCACAGATACGCAGTATTTT	CASSLGAGGLTDTQYF
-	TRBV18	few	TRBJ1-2	TGTGCCAGCTCACCAGGCAGGGGCGCAAACTATGGCTACACCTTC	CASSPGRGANYGYTF
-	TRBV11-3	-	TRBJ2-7	TGTGCCAGCAGCTTTAGTGTTTCCTACGAGCAGTACTTC	CASSFSVSYEQYF
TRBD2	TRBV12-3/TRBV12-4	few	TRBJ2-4	TGTGCCAGCAGGGGGACTAGCGGGAGTTGGGAGTACTTC	CASRGTSGSWEYF
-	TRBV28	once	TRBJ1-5	TGTGCCAGCAGTTTTGGGGAGGGGCAGAGGGGTATTTATCAGCCCCAGCATTTT	CASSFGEGQRGIYQPQHF
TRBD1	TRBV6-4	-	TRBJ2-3	TGTGCCAGCAGCGTGGGACAGGGGATAACAGATACGCAGTATTTT	CASSVGQGITDTQYF
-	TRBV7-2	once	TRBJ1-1	TGTGCCAGCAGGATCGATTTCAGGGAAAACACTGAAGCTTTCTTT	CASRIDFRENTEAFF
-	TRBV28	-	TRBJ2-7	TGTGCCAGCAGCCTGCCCTCTTTAGGGGCCTACGAGCAGTACTTC	CASSLPSLGAYEQYF
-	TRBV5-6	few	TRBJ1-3	TGTGCCAGCAGACACGGACAGCCCTACTCTGGAAACACCATATATTTT	CASRHGQPYSGNTIYF
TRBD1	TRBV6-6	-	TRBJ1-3	TGTGCCAGCAGTAACAGGGGTAGAGCTGGAAACACCATATATTTT	CASSNRGRAGNTIYF
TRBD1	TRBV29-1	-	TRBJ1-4	TGCAGCGTTGAAGATCGAGGACAGGGTGCTGAAAAACTGTTTTTT	CSVEDRGQGAEKLFF
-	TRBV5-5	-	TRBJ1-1	TGTGCCAGCAGCTTGGGACAGCGGAACACTGAAGCTTTCTTT	CASSLGQRNTEAFF